This T cell receptor (beta chain) was sequenced during a study of OX40 agonist ivuxolimab in advanced cancers. Study-level information: Head and neck, renal cell, melanoma or hepatocellular carcinoma were the cancers that dose-escalation patients had.

Data came from immunoSEQ multiplex PCR; TCRdb stores just in-frame clones and leaves some out. The profile shows tens of thousands of clones, 75% to 90% of them singletons. Study results and caveats: Among the lowest levels of clonal expansion were found in partial responders at 0.1-3.0 mg/kg.

Systemic immunosuppression or a history of autoimmune disease excluded patients. Germline assignment: CDR1 SGHNT and CDR2 YYREEE (reference sequence). This CDR3 is 16 amino acids long. J was trimmed by 2 bases and V by 2 bases; bases with no gene match: 4. Details on this clone: The antigen is not known.

The chain combines TRBV5-4 with TRBJ2-2; TRBD2 matches at 9 bases. Sample: CD4+ or CD8+ T cells sorted from blood, taken in a trial of the OX40 agonist ivuxolimab. This clonotype was obtained from an adult with an advanced solid tumor such as melanoma, head and neck, liver or kidney cancer. The CDR3: CASSLPSGVNTGELFF. In nucleotides, the CDR3 is TGTGCCAGCAGCTTACCTAGCGGGGTTAACACCGGGGAGCTGTTTTTT.